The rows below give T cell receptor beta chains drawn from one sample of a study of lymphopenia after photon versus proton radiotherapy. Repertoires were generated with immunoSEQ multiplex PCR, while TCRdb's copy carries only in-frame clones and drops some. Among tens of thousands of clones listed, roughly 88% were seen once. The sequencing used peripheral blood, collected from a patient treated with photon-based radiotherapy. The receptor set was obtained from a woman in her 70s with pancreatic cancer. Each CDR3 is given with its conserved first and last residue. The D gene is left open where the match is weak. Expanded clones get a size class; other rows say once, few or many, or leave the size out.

TGTGCCAGCAGCCCAGGTTTCCCCGTTCCCGATACGCAGTATTTT	CASSPGFPVPDTQYF	.	.	TRBV14	TRBJ2-3
TGTGCCAGCAGTTTAATACAGGGGGGCAATCAGCCCCAGCATTTT	CASSLIQGGNQPQHF	TRBD1	.	TRBV27	TRBJ1-5
TGTGCCAGCAGTACGGACAGGGAGGGTTCCGGGACCCAGTACTTC	CASSTDREGSGTQYF	.	.	TRBV27	TRBJ2-5
TGTGCCAGCAGCTTACATAGCAATCAGCCCCAGCATTTT	CASSLHSNQPQHF	.	.	TRBV7-9	TRBJ1-5
TGTGCCAGCTCACCGAACAGCAACACCGGGGAGCTGTTTTTT	CASSPNSNTGELFF	.	.	TRBV18	TRBJ2-2
TGTGCCAGCAGCCCCTCGACAGGGACCTCTGGGGCCAACGTCCTGACTTTC	CASSPSTGTSGANVLTF	TRBD1	.	TRBV9	TRBJ2-6
TGTGCCAGCACCTCAAAACAGGGGTACCAAGAGACCCAGTACTTC	CASTSKQGYQETQYF	TRBD1	.	TRBV7-9	TRBJ2-5
TGTGCCAGCAGTGCAACGACAGTTCGCCCTAGACTAGCGGGAGTTTACGAGCAGTACTTC	CASSATTVRPRLAGVYEQYF	TRBD2	once	TRBV27	TRBJ2-7
TGTGCCAGCAGCTTAGCGTCCCCGGGTGGCTACACCTTC	CASSLASPGGYTF	.	few	TRBV7-9	TRBJ1-2
TGTGCCAGCAGTGAAAATGGGTCAGGGGGCAACGGCTACACCTTC	CASSENGSGGNGYTF	TRBD1	once	TRBV6-1	TRBJ1-2
TGCAGCGTTGACCCCCTCCCGGTACAGATCTACGAGCAGTACTTC	CSVDPLPVQIYEQYF	.	.	TRBV29-1	TRBJ2-7
TGTGCCAGTAGTATAGCTAGCGGGAGATTCTCAGATACGCAGTATTTT	CASSIASGRFSDTQYF	TRBD2	.	TRBV19	TRBJ2-3
TGTGCCAGCAGCCCCCGATTGACCGATACGCAGTATTTT	CASSPRLTDTQYF	.	.	TRBV6-4	TRBJ2-3
TGTGCCAGCAGCGACTGGTCTGGCGGGGAGCTGTTTTTT	CASSDWSGGELFF	.	.	TRBV5-6	TRBJ2-2
TGTGCCAGCAGCTCCCTGGCAGGGAGCAGCCCAATACTAACCCCCTACGAGCAGTACTTC	CASSSLAGSSPILTPYEQYF	.	once	TRBV21-1	TRBJ2-7
TGTGCCATCAGTGAGTCGACTCAGAACACCGGGGAGCTGTTTTTT	CAISESTQNTGELFF	.	.	TRBV10-3	TRBJ2-2
TGTGCCAGCAGTGATCAGGGGGTATATGGCTACACCTTC	CASSDQGVYGYTF	TRBD1	.	TRBV2	TRBJ1-2
TGTGCCAGCAGCTTATTCACTAGCGGGAGGGGCCAAGAGACCCAGTACTTC	CASSLFTSGRGQETQYF	TRBD2	.	TRBV7-2	TRBJ2-5
TGCGCCAGCAGCACCAATAGCGGCAGTCCAGATACGCAGTATTTT	CASSTNSGSPDTQYF	.	.	TRBV5-1	TRBJ2-3
TGTTCCCAAGGTAGGGGGCCCACTGAAGCTTTCTTT	CSQGRGPTEAFF	TRBD1	.	TRBV2	TRBJ1-1
TGTGCCTGGAGTCATACTAAGGGTCGGGATACGCAGTATTTT	CAWSHTKGRDTQYF	.	.	TRBV30	TRBJ2-3
TGCGCCAGCAGCGTTACTGAAGCGGGTCCGTACAATGAGCAGTTCTTC	CASSVTEAGPYNEQFF	.	.	TRBV5-1	TRBJ2-1
TGTGCCAGCGGGAGCCCCTACAATGAGCAGTTCTTC	CASGSPYNEQFF	.	.	TRBV6-6	TRBJ2-1
TGTGCCAGCAGCCCCTGGGGGTGGAGTGAGAATGAGCAGTTCTTC	CASSPWGWSENEQFF	.	.	TRBV6-5	TRBJ2-1
TGTGCCACAGGGCGGGATTCACCCCTCCACTTT	CATGRDSPLHF	.	.	TRBV30	TRBJ1-6
TGTGCCAGCAGTAAAGGACAGGGGATCTATGGCTACACCTTC	CASSKGQGIYGYTF	TRBD1	.	TRBV5-8	TRBJ1-2
TGCGCCAGCAGCCAAGTTACAGGGGTAGAAGCTTTCTTT	CASSQVTGVEAFF	TRBD1	.	TRBV4-3	TRBJ1-1
TGTGCCAGCAGTTCGGGACAGGTCACCTACGAGCAGTACTTC	CASSSGQVTYEQYF	TRBD1	once	TRBV27	TRBJ2-7
TGTGCCAGCAGCTTGGCATCGGACAGGGAAAGGCGTAAGTACTTC	CASSLASDRERRKYF	TRBD1	.	TRBV5-6	TRBJ2-7
TGTGCCAGTATCCCGGGGACAGCGAACACCGGGGAGCTGTTTTTT	CASIPGTANTGELFF	TRBD1	.	TRBV19	TRBJ2-2
TGTGCCAGCAGTTACTCTGGGACAGGGATCTACGAGCAGTACTTC	CASSYSGTGIYEQYF	TRBD1	.	TRBV6-5	TRBJ2-7
TGTGCCAGCAGCACCAGCGGGAGTGGAACCGGGGAGCTGTTTTTT	CASSTSGSGTGELFF	TRBD2	.	TRBV9	TRBJ2-2
TGTGCCAGCAGGGCCACAGGGGGGCGGGAGACCCAGTACTTC	CASRATGGRETQYF	TRBD1	.	TRBV28	TRBJ2-5
TGCGCCAGCAGCCAAGCAGACCTACGGGGATCTAATGAAAAACTGTTTTTT	CASSQADLRGSNEKLFF	.	once	TRBV4-1	TRBJ1-4
TGTGCCTGGAGTGCGGGACTAGCGGGAGGGGGAGATACGCAGTATTTT	CAWSAGLAGGGDTQYF	TRBD2	.	TRBV30	TRBJ2-3
TGTGCCAGTAGTATGACAGATCAAGAGACCCAGTACTTC	CASSMTDQETQYF	.	.	TRBV19	TRBJ2-5
TGTGCCAGCTCAAGGGAGGGAGGGCGGTACGAGCAGTACTTC	CASSREGGRYEQYF	TRBD2	.	TRBV2	TRBJ2-7
TGTGCCAGCAGTTTTCTAGCGGGAGCGGGTGAGCAGTACTTC	CASSFLAGAGEQYF	TRBD2	.	TRBV27	TRBJ2-7
TGTGCCAGCAGCACGTGGTGGACCCCAAGGGGCACCGGGGAGCTGTTTTTT	CASSTWWTPRGTGELFF	.	.	TRBV13	TRBJ2-2
TGTGCCAGCAGCCTGACAGAGTCCTACGAGCAGTACTTC	CASSLTESYEQYF	.	.	TRBV2	TRBJ2-7
TGTGCCAGCAGTTACTCCAGGGGGCAAGAGCAGTACTTC	CASSYSRGQEQYF	TRBD1	.	TRBV6-5	TRBJ2-7